This entry lists 18 T cell receptor beta chains sequenced from one sample in a study of Ad26.COV2.S vaccination and SARS-CoV-2 variants. Here immunoSEQ multiplex PCR was the method, and the copy in TCRdb shows in-frame clones only, minus some. The table has hundreds of thousands of clones, 92% seen once; the top ten hold 3.5% to 4.5%. Sequenced material: peripheral blood, taken after recovery from COVID-19. The source of these receptors is a human donor who had recovered from COVID-19.

The chain carries TRBV3-1 (or the pseudogene TRBV3-2) and TRBJ1-5, with a tentative D call TRBD1 (6 bases). The germline CDR1 and CDR2 sequences are LGHDT and YNNKEL (reference sequence). The CDR3 spans 15 residues. V was cut by 4 bases and J by 7 bases, with 17 bases left in between. The CDR3 spells CASSRGTNTWQPQHF. Here the CDR3 DNA reads TGTGCCAGCAGCCGCGGGACAAACACATGGCAGCCCCAGCATTTT.

This clone was observed a handful of times. This rearrangement joins TRBV18 to TRBJ1-2, with D possibly matching TRBD1 (5 bases). Trimming left V 2 bases short and J 7 bases short, with 11 bases between. CDR3 length: 13 residues. CDR1 is KGHSH and CDR2 is LQKENI in the germline V gene. In nucleotides, the CDR3 is TGTGCCAGCTCACCAGGGGCAGGGACTGGCTACACCTTC. Protein product: CASSPGAGTGYTF.

V gene TRBV2 combines with J gene TRBJ2-1, with D possibly TRBD1 on 5 matching bases. Germline CDR1 SNHLY, CDR2 FYNNEI. The V end lost 3 bases, the J end lost 4 bases, and 7 bases lay between the germline ends. CDR3 length equals 13 residues. The CDR3 protein is CASSERQYNEQFF. Here the CDR3 DNA reads TGTGCCAGCAGTGAGCGACAGTACAATGAGCAGTTCTTC.

To note about this clone: At one end the junction does not follow the germline gene, possibly because of a read error. The J gene is TRBJ2-2, the V gene TRBV7-3; 7 bases match TRBD1. Germline V gene lookup returns CDR1 SGHTA and CDR2 FQGTGA. CDR3 size: 15 residues. This chain's CDR3 is CASRLNQGVDGELFF. The CDR3 bases are TGTGCCAGCAGATTAAACCAGGGGGTGGACGGGGAGCTGTTTTTT. Filled out from reference TRBV7-3 and TRBJ2-2, the complete variable domain reads GAGVSQTPSNKVTEKGKYVELRCDPISGHTALYWYRQSLGQGPEFLIYFQGTGAADDSGLPNDRFFAVRPEGSVSTLKIQRTERGDSAVYLCASRLNQGVDGELFFGEGSRLTVL.

The V call is TRBV25-1, the J call TRBJ2-1; D not resolved. The V gene's germline CDR1 is MGHDK and CDR2 SYGVNS. Trimming left V 3 bases short and J 6 bases short, with 9 bases between. This CDR3 has 13 amino acids. The DNA of the CDR3 is TGTGCCAGCAGTGACCGCTATAGCAATGAGCAGTTCTTC. This sequence encodes CASSDRYSNEQFF.

The chain couples TRBV5-1 to TRBJ1-2; D is possibly TRBD1 (5 bases). The CDR3 totals 16 residues. V gave up 4 bases and J gave up 1 base, with 17 bases separating them. Germline CDR1 and CDR2: SGHRS and YFSETQ. CDR3 protein: CASSLIPEGLNYGYTF. The DNA for the CDR3 is TGCGCCAGCAGCCTCATCCCCGAGGGACTTAACTATGGCTACACCTTC. The full variable domain, its missing parts supplied by reference TRBV5-1 and TRBJ1-2, is KAGVTQTPRYLIKTRGQQVTLSCSPISGHRSVSWYQQTPGQGLQFLFEYFSETQRNKGNFPGRFSGRQFSNSRSEMNVSTLELGDSALYLCASSLIPEGLNYGYTFGSGTRLTVV.

The rearrangement uses TRBV7-2 and TRBJ1-1; D might be TRBD1 (5 bases). CDR1 is SGHTA and CDR2 is FQGNSA in the germline V gene. The V and J ends lost 3 bases and 6 bases respectively, with 11 bases between them. The CDR3 has 13 amino acids. CDR3 DNA sequence: TGTGCCAGCAGCTTGGGGGGTGGTCCTGAAGCTTTCTTT. This encodes CASSLGGGPEAFF.

The V gene is TRBV5-1, the J gene TRBJ2-3, with 11 bases fitting TRBD2. Germline CDR1 SGHRS, CDR2 YFSETQ. The CDR3 has 17 residues. Trimming cost V 1 base and J 4 bases; bases outside gene matches: 8. CDR3 protein: CASSLTESGLAADTQYF. The CDR3 DNA reads as TGCGCCAGCAGCTTGACCGAATCGGGACTAGCGGCAGATACGCAGTATTTT.

The chain has TRBV7-9 and TRBJ2-7; the D is unclear. The CDR3 totals 13 residues. Germline V gene data show CDR1 as SEHNR and CDR2 as FQNEAQ (reference sequence). The V and J ends lost 2 bases and 4 bases respectively, with 9 bases between them. For the CDR3, the DNA is TGTGCCAGCAGCTTACCCGGATCGTACGAGCAGTACTTC. As protein: CASSLPGSYEQYF. Complete variable domain (other parts from reference TRBV7-9 and TRBJ2-7): DTGVSQNPRHKITKRGQNVTFRCDPISEHNRLYWYRQTLGQGPEFLTYFQNEAQLEKSRLLSDRFSAERPKGSFSTLEIQRTEQGDSAMYLCASSLPGSYEQYFGPGTRLTVT.

This rearrangement joins TRBV19 to TRBJ1-4; D gene unclear. Germline V gene sequence: CDR1 LNHDA, CDR2 SQIVND (reference sequence). The CDR3 has 16 residues. V shed 3 bases and J shed 7 bases, with 18 bases lying between them. The CDR3 region has the DNA TGTGCCAGTAGTATCATCCCTGGGCCCGAGGGTGAAAAACTGTTTTTT. It specifies CASSIIPGPEGEKLFF.

This sequence joins TRBV6-1 and TRBJ1-5; D might be TRBD1 (6 bases). The V end lost 10 bases, the J end lost 3 bases, and 16 bases lay between the germline ends. Germline assignment: CDR1 MNHNS and CDR2 SASEGT. The CDR3 loop spans 14 amino acids. The CDR3 here is CATRGGGVNQPQHF. Written as DNA, the CDR3 is TGTGCCACAAGAGGGGGGGGCGTCAATCAGCCCCAGCATTTT.

The V call is TRBV10-3, the J call TRBJ2-3; TRBD1 might be the D (5 bases). This CDR3 region has 14 residues. The ends were cut back, 6 bases at V and 1 base at J, with 11 bases in the middle. Germline V gene sequence: CDR1 ENHRY, CDR2 SYGVKD. This chain's CDR3 is CAIRGQAGTDTQYF. The CDR3 DNA reads TGTGCCATCAGGGGGCAGGCCGGCACAGATACGCAGTATTTT.

Concerning this clone: This sample includes further DNA sequences coding for the same CDR3. The chain uses TRBV5-4 and TRBJ2-7; weak D call: TRBD2 (6 bases). Germline-derived CDR1 and CDR2 are SGHNT and YYREEE (reference sequence). Trimming removed 4 bases from V and 0 bases from J, with 14 bases in between. This CDR3 has 15 amino acids. The CDR3 region is CASSLGTLSSYEQYF. CDR3 DNA: TGTGCCAGCAGCCTAGGGACTCTCAGCTCCTACGAGCAGTACTTC. Combining the CDR3 with reference TRBV5-4 and TRBJ2-7 gives the whole variable domain ETGVTQSPTHLIKTRGQQVTLRCSSQSGHNTVSWYQQALGQGPQFIFQYYREEENGRGNFPPRFSGLQFPNYSSELNVNALELDDSALYLCASSLGTLSSYEQYFGPGTRLTVT.

The rearrangement joins TRBV29-1 to TRBJ1-3; D is ambiguous. The CDR3 extends over 12 amino acids. V was trimmed by 3 bases and J by 3 bases, leaving 6 bases between them. Germline V gene data show CDR1 as SQVTM and CDR2 as ANQGSEA. The CDR3 loop reads CSVETDGNTIYF. Here the CDR3 DNA reads TGCAGCGTTGAGACTGATGGAAACACCATATATTTT. The full variable domain, in which reference TRBV29-1 and TRBJ1-3 provide the parts outside the CDR3, is SAVISQKPSRDICQRGTSLTIQCQVDSQVTMMFWYRQQPGQSLTLIATANQGSEATYESGFVIDKFPISRPNLTFSTLTVSNMSPEDSSIYLCSVETDGNTIYFGEGSWLTVV.

This sequence joins TRBV9 and TRBJ2-1; 8 bases match TRBD1. There are 21 residues in the CDR3. After removal of 0 bases from V and 0 bases from J, the junction contained 17 bases not matched to a gene. Germline CDR1 SGDLS, CDR2 YYNGEE. The CDR3 spells CASSVGTGTGPTLSSYNEQFF. The CDR3, as DNA: TGTGCCAGCAGCGTAGGTACCGGGACAGGCCCCACTCTTAGCTCCTACAATGAGCAGTTCTTC.

The chain carries TRBV7-9 and TRBJ2-3; tentative D call: TRBD2 (5 bases). Germline assignment: CDR1 SEHNR and CDR2 FQNEAQ (reference sequence). CDR3 length: 15 residues. Trimming shortened V by 7 bases and J by 0 bases, and 14 bases separated the two germline ends. CDR3 coding DNA: TGTGCCAGCACCCCTCGGGGATCTAGCACAGATACGCAGTATTTT. Protein product: CASTPRGSSTDTQYF.

The CDR3: CASSPGRGRLMNTEAFF. The CDR3 coding sequence is TGCGCCAGCAGCCCGGGGCGGGGCAGACTCATGAACACTGAAGCTTTCTTT. This chain uses TRBV5-1 with TRBJ1-1; a possible D gene is TRBD1 (5 bases). The CDR3 loop spans 17 amino acids. From germline, CDR1 is SGHRS and CDR2 YFSETQ. V was trimmed by 4 bases and J by 0 bases, leaving 19 bases between them.

This chain connects TRBV5-4 to TRBJ2-1, with 9 bases identical to TRBD2. J was trimmed by 7 bases and V by 4 bases; bases with no gene match: 12. CDR3 size: 16 residues. The germline gives CDR1 SGHNT, CDR2 YYREEE (reference sequence). CDR3 DNA sequence: TGTGCCAGCAGCCCTCCGTTAGGCGGGGGGGTGAATGAGCAGTTCTTC. Its translation: CASSPPLGGGVNEQFF.